What follows are 17 T cell receptor beta chains derived from one specimen sequenced in a study of cytomegalovirus exposure and HLA in healthy donors. Primers: 60 Vbeta forward and 13 Jbeta reverse. Profiled with immunoSEQ multiplex PCR; TCRdb holds only in-frame clones, not every one. The sample consists of about 120,000 clones, over 65% of them appearing once. The sequencing sample was made of PBMCs. These receptors all stem from a female donor in good health and CMV-seronegative.

The V and J genes are TRBV7-9 and TRBJ2-1, with TRBD2 matching 10 bases. CDR1 and CDR2 (germline): SEHNR, FQNEAQ (reference sequence). This CDR3 is built from 17 residues. J lost 0 bases, V lost 0 bases, and 2 bases had no gene match. The DNA for the CDR3 is TGTGCCAGCAGCTTAGCGAGCGGGGGGGTCTCCTACAATGAGCAGTTCTTC. It encodes CASSLASGGVSYNEQFF.

CDR3: CASSQEGHERETQYF. The CDR3 region has the DNA TGCGCCAGCAGCCAAGAGGGCCACGAACGGGAGACCCAGTACTTC. The V gene is TRBV4-1, the J gene TRBJ2-5; no definite D call. Germline loops: CDR1 MGHRA, CDR2 YSYEKL. V was trimmed by 0 bases and J by 5 bases, leaving 13 bases between them. The CDR3 has 15 residues.

This chain joins TRBV7-9 and TRBJ2-5; D perhaps matches TRBD2 (6 bases). The germline V gene encodes CDR1 SEHNR and CDR2 FQNEAQ (reference sequence). The CDR3 covers 15 residues. V dropped 5 bases and J dropped 4 bases, with 17 bases sitting between them. The CDR3 is CASSPDGRGGETQYF. The CDR3 DNA is TGTGCCAGCAGCCCAGATGGGCGGGGAGGAGAGACCCAGTACTTC.

The J gene is TRBJ2-7, the V gene TRBV7-9; possibly TRBD1 for D (5 bases). Per germline, CDR1 SEHNR and CDR2 FQNEAQ (reference sequence). Deletions cut 0 bases from V and 2 bases from J, with 11 bases between. The CDR3 runs to 15 residues. The CDR3 here is CASSLAGARAYEQYF. The CDR3 DNA reads TGTGCCAGCAGCTTAGCCGGCGCCAGGGCCTACGAGCAGTACTTC.

This chain connects TRBV19 to TRBJ1-5; D is possibly TRBD1 (6 bases). Trimming took off 9 bases at V and 4 bases at J, with 10 bases between the two ends. CDR1 is LNHDA, CDR2 SQIVND, per germline (reference sequence). CDR3 length equals 12 residues. The CDR3: CASDQGNQPQHF. The CDR3 bases are TGTGCCAGCGACCAGGGGAATCAGCCCCAGCATTTT.

This chain joins TRBV2 and TRBJ2-1; TRBD1 matches at 9 bases. Germline values: CDR1 SNHLY, CDR2 FYNNEI. V lost 3 bases and J lost 7; bases outside the gene matches: 7. The CDR3 runs to 15 residues. CDR3 sequence: CASSEDRGRWNEQFF. As DNA, the CDR3 is TGTGCCAGCAGTGAGGACAGGGGTCGTTGGAATGAGCAGTTCTTC.

The gene calls are TRBV20-1 and TRBJ1-4; TRBD1 agrees at 8 bases. J lost 10 bases, V lost 5 bases, and 3 bases had no gene match. CDR1 is DFQATT, CDR2 SNEGSKA, per germline (reference sequence). CDR3 size: 11 residues. The CDR3 DNA follows: TGCAGTGCTGATACAGGGGGAAAACTGTTTTTT. Translation: CSADTGGKLFF.

This clone was recorded once. J is TRBJ1-1 and V is TRBV5-6; D not certain. CDR3 size: 12 residues. Germline V gene sequence: CDR1 SGHDT, CDR2 YYEEEE. Trimming pared 0 bases from V and 3 bases from J, leaving 3 bases between. CDR3 amino acids: CASSLAYTEAFF. As DNA, the CDR3 is TGTGCCAGCAGCTTGGCCTACACTGAAGCTTTCTTT.

The chain uses TRBV5-4 and TRBJ1-1; perhaps TRBD1 as D (5 bases). The V end was cut by 0 bases, the J end by 4 bases, with 16 bases between. This CDR3 spans 16 amino acids. Per germline, CDR1 SGHNT and CDR2 YYREEE (reference sequence). In DNA, the CDR3 is TGTGCCAGCAGCTTGGGGCCTCAACCTGGGGCCACTGAAGCTTTCTTT. Amino acid sequence: CASSLGPQPGATEAFF.

The rearrangement links TRBV29-1 to TRBJ1-4, with 8 bases fitting TRBD1. Germline V lookup: CDR1 SQVTM, CDR2 ANQGSEA. The CDR3 runs to 13 residues. J was trimmed by 7 bases and V by 6 bases; bases with no gene match: 7. For the CDR3, the DNA is TGCAGCGTCAAGCAGGGGGCAGGTGAAAAACTGTTTTTT. Translated, it gives CSVKQGAGEKLFF.

The chain has TRBV27 and TRBJ2-7; tentative D call: TRBD1 (6 bases). The CDR3 runs 17 residues. V gave up 2 bases and J gave up 2 bases, with 19 bases separating them. Per germline, CDR1 MNHEY and CDR2 SMNVEV (reference sequence). The CDR3 loop is CASSLSPGAGAAYEQYF. The CDR3 bases are TGTGCCAGCAGTTTAAGTCCGGGCGCAGGGGCCGCCTACGAGCAGTACTTC.

The CDR3 is CASSSQTGDAFF. CDR3 bases: TGTGCCAGCAGCTCCCAGACAGGGGATGCTTTCTTT. The chain links TRBV5-4 to TRBJ1-1, with 8 bases that match TRBD1. This CDR3 region has 12 residues. Germline V gene lookup returns CDR1 SGHNT and CDR2 YYREEE (reference sequence). V shed 3 bases and J 11 bases; nucleotides not matched to a gene: 6. Filled out from reference TRBV5-4 and TRBJ1-1, the complete variable domain reads ETGVTQSPTHLIKTRGQQVTLRCSSQSGHNTVSWYQQALGQGPQFIFQYYREEENGRGNFPPRFSGLQFPNYSSELNVNALELDDSALYLCASSSQTGDAFFGQGTRLTVV.

The chain employs TRBV11-2 and TRBJ2-3, with 7 bases that match TRBD1. This CDR3 is 15 amino acids long. J was trimmed by 3 bases and V by 5 bases; bases with no gene match: 8. Germline lookup yields CDR1 SGHAT and CDR2 FQNNGV. CDR3 sequence: CASSLPGQITDTQYF. The CDR3 region has the DNA TGTGCCAGCAGCCTTCCGGGACAGATTACAGATACGCAGTATTTT.

The rearrangement links TRBV28 to TRBJ1-1; TRBD1 matches 7 bases. Trimming cost V 5 bases and J 2 bases; bases outside gene matches: 11. Per germline, CDR1 MDHEN and CDR2 SYDVKM. The CDR3 is 16 residues long. CDR3 nucleotides: TGTGCCAGCAGTCCTAAGAACAGGGGAACTAACACTGAAGCTTTCTTT. Residues: CASSPKNRGTNTEAFF. Looking up the rest from reference TRBV28 and TRBJ1-1 gives the full variable domain: DVKVTQSSRYLVKRTGEKVFLECVQDMDHENMFWYRQDPGLGLRLIYFSYDVKMKEKGDIPEGYSVSREKKERFSLILESASTNQTSMYLCASSPKNRGTNTEAFFGQGTRLTVV.

The V and J genes are TRBV4-1 and TRBJ2-1; TRBD2 matches at 11 bases. In germline, CDR1 is MGHRA, CDR2 YSYEKL. This CDR3 comprises 18 residues. V lost 0 bases and J lost 6; bases outside the gene matches: 10. CDR3: CASSQESLAGGFRNEQFF. Written as DNA, the CDR3 is TGCGCCAGCAGCCAAGAGAGTCTAGCGGGGGGTTTCCGCAATGAGCAGTTCTTC.

The V gene is TRBV30, the J gene TRBJ1-2; D unclear. The ends were cut back, 0 bases at V and 4 bases at J, with 15 bases in the middle. There are 15 residues in the CDR3. CDR1 is GTSNPN and CDR2 is SVGIG in the germline V gene (reference sequence). The DNA of the CDR3 is TGTGCCTGGAGTGTGAGGGCCGATCTTCGCTATGGCTACACCTTC. It encodes CAWSVRADLRYGYTF.

V gene TRBV11-2 combines with J gene TRBJ2-7; D is unclear. Germline CDR1 is SGHAT and CDR2 is FQNNGV. V was shortened by 2 bases and J by 3 bases, with 2 bases between the two germline ends. The length of the CDR3 is 11 residues. The CDR3 DNA reads as TGTGCCAGCAGCTTATACTACGAGCAGTACTTC. Translation: CASSLYYEQYF.